What follows are 29 T cell receptor beta chains derived from one specimen sequenced in a study of T cell changes during pregnancy in multiple sclerosis. Some clones are missing from TCRdb's copy, which holds only in-frame ones; the method was immunoSEQ multiplex PCR. The sample comprises around 30,000 clones, about 90% of which are singletons, and approximately 6.2% rests with the top ten. The source material was CD8+ T cells from peripheral blood mononuclear cells, sampled before pregnancy. The receptor set was obtained from a female donor with multiple sclerosis, enrolled in a pregnancy study.

This clone was recorded once. J is TRBJ1-1 and V is TRBV6-5; D is unclear. Germline CDR1 reads MNHEY; CDR2 reads SVGAGI. Trimming pared 5 bases from V and 5 bases from J, leaving 18 bases between. This CDR3 comprises 15 residues. CDR3 sequence: CASSTTTESGTEAFF. The CDR3 region has the DNA TGTGCCAGCAGTACCACGACTGAATCGGGGACTGAAGCTTTCTTT.

V usage is TRBV7-9 and J usage is TRBJ1-1; D is unresolved. Trimming shortened V by 0 bases and J by 8 bases, and 7 bases separated the two germline ends. The CDR3 consists of 12 residues. CDR1 is SEHNR and CDR2 is FQNEAQ in the germline V gene (reference sequence). The CDR3 protein is CASSLARGEAFF. The DNA of the CDR3 is TGTGCCAGCAGCTTAGCGCGAGGGGAAGCTTTCTTT.

The V gene is TRBV18, the J gene TRBJ2-3, with a possible D match to TRBD1 (5 bases). Looked up from germline, CDR1 is KGHSH and CDR2 is LQKENI. This CDR3 region has 13 residues. The germline V and J ends were trimmed by 6 bases and 6 bases, with 13 bases remaining between them. The CDR3 DNA follows: TGTGCCAGCTCCTTAGGGGCTGGGGATACGCAGTATTTT. Translated: CASSLGAGDTQYF.

This chain connects TRBV29-1 to TRBJ2-5; TRBD2 matches 14 bases. The germline gives CDR1 SQVTM, CDR2 ANQGSEA. This CDR3 comprises 15 residues. J lost 4 bases, V lost 6 bases, and 7 bases had no gene match. The CDR3 DNA follows: TGCAGCGTGAGAGGGACTAGCGGGAGCGGAGAGACCCAGTACTTC. This gives the protein CSVRGTSGSGETQYF.

This chain links TRBV5-6 with TRBJ2-7; possible D gene TRBD2, 5 bases. Germline CDR1 reads SGHDT; CDR2 reads YYEEEE. Trimming shortened V by 4 bases and J by 7 bases, and 12 bases separated the two germline ends. The CDR3 consists of 12 residues. CDR3 sequence reads: CASSPRGREQYF. Written as DNA, the CDR3 is TGTGCCAGCAGCCCCCGAGGGCGGGAGCAGTACTTC. Variable domain in full (rest from reference TRBV5-6 and TRBJ2-7): DAGVTQSPTHLIKTRGQQVTLRCSPKSGHDTVSWYQQALGQGPQFIFQYYEEEERQRGNFPDRFSGHQFPNYSSELNVNALLLGDSALYLCASSPRGREQYFGPGTRLTVT.

The chain couples TRBV6-1 to TRBJ2-7; 9 bases are a match to TRBD2. Trimming at V came to 8 bases and at J to 1 base, leaving 0 bases not matched to a gene. The CDR3 runs to 12 residues. The germline CDR1 and CDR2 sequences are MNHNS and SASEGT. CDR3 in amino acids: CASGLASYEQYF. CDR3 sequence (DNA): TGTGCCAGCGGACTAGCGTCCTACGAGCAGTACTTC.

In its sample, this clone was seen once. The rearrangement joins TRBV7-9 to TRBJ2-5; 8 bases map to TRBD2. This CDR3 has 19 residues. Germline V CDR1 and CDR2: SEHNR, FQNEAQ (reference sequence). V lost 1 base and J lost 0; bases outside the gene matches: 13. CDR3 region: CASSLDFAAGALYQETQYF. CDR3 sequence (DNA): TGTGCCAGCAGCTTAGACTTCGCAGCGGGAGCTTTGTACCAAGAGACCCAGTACTTC.

The chain combines TRBV15 with TRBJ2-3; TRBD2 aligns across 11 bases. From germline, CDR1 is LNHNV and CDR2 YYDKDF (reference sequence). The CDR3 is made up of 15 amino acids. V lost 6 bases and J lost 3; bases outside the gene matches: 5. The CDR3 sequence: CATSVTSGTTDTQYF. The CDR3 DNA reads TGTGCCACCAGTGTGACTAGCGGGACTACAGATACGCAGTATTTT. The full variable domain, its missing parts supplied by reference TRBV15 and TRBJ2-3, is DAMVIQNPRYQVTQFGKPVTLSCSQTLNHNVMYWYQQKSSQAPKLLFHYYDKDFNNEADTPDNFQSRRPNTSFCFLDIRSPGLGDTAMYLCATSVTSGTTDTQYFGPGTRLTVL.

The rearrangement links TRBV4-1 to TRBJ1-2; no firm D call. The CDR3 runs to 17 residues. CDR1 is MGHRA, CDR2 YSYEKL, per germline. V lost 0 bases and J 4 bases, leaving 18 bases between the germline ends. The CDR3 reads CASSQDIRGTPTYGYTF. In nucleotides, the CDR3 is TGCGCCAGCAGCCAAGATATTCGAGGTACCCCAACCTATGGCTACACCTTC.

The J gene is TRBJ1-5, the V gene TRBV27, with 7 bases aligning to TRBD1. Germline CDR1 MNHEY, CDR2 SMNVEV (reference sequence). This CDR3 region has 15 residues. V was pared by 6 bases and J by 5 bases, with 10 bases of the junction left unmatched. The CDR3: CASRSGQGVHQPQHF. The CDR3 bases are TGTGCCAGCAGATCTGGTCAGGGGGTCCATCAGCCCCAGCATTTT.

This clone was seen once. The chain recombines TRBV5-3 with TRBJ1-3; D call uncertain. TRBV5-3 is sorted into the ORF group, with uncertain function. The CDR3 is 14 residues long. The V gene lost 7 bases and the J gene lost 0 bases, with 11 bases spanning the gap. The CDR3 loop is CARSRGSSGNTIYF. The DNA of the CDR3 is TGTGCCAGATCCCGGGGATCCTCTGGAAACACCATATATTTT.

This chain connects TRBV6-6 to TRBJ1-5, with a weak D call TRBD1 (5 bases). Trimming stripped 2 bases from V and 0 bases from J, with 11 bases between. CDR1 and CDR2 from the germline V gene are MNHNY and SVGAGI (reference sequence). The CDR3 contains 16 residues. Here the CDR3 DNA reads TGTGCCAGCAGTTACGGGGCAGTTGATAGCAATCAGCCCCAGCATTTT. Protein sequence: CASSYGAVDSNQPQHF.

The chain carries TRBV18 and TRBJ2-5; 8 nucleotides match TRBD2. CDR3 length: 16 residues. After removal of 0 bases from V and 5 bases from J, the junction contained 8 bases not matched to a gene. Germline V lookup: CDR1 KGHSH, CDR2 LQKENI. Written as DNA, the CDR3 is TGTGCCAGCTCACCACCGACGGGAGGGCCAGGGGAGACCCAGTACTTC. This sequence encodes CASSPPTGGPGETQYF.

V and J are TRBV4-3 and TRBJ2-2, with 7 bases fitting TRBD1. This CDR3 is 17 amino acids long. After removal of 0 bases from V and 5 bases from J, the junction contained 9 bases not matched to a gene. The germline V gene encodes CDR1 LGHNA and CDR2 YSLEER. The CDR3 sequence is CASSQDLRATGTGELFF. CDR3 coding DNA: TGCGCCAGCAGCCAAGATCTACGGGCGACAGGGACCGGGGAGCTGTTTTTT.

The chain has TRBV4-2 and TRBJ2-7; TRBD1 agrees at 10 bases. Looked up from germline, CDR1 is LGHNA and CDR2 is YNFKEQ. J was trimmed by 0 bases and V by 1 base; bases with no gene match: 9. This CDR3 comprises 18 residues. The CDR3 loop is CASSQVAAWTGGSYEQYF. In DNA, the CDR3 is TGTGCCAGCAGCCAAGTCGCCGCATGGACAGGGGGCTCCTACGAGCAGTACTTC.

The chain carries TRBV28 and TRBJ2-5, with 9 bases fitting TRBD1. Germline V gene lookup returns CDR1 MDHEN and CDR2 SYDVKM. The CDR3 length is 15 residues. V trimming: 5 bases; J trimming: 5 bases; junction bases outside the gene matches: 9. This chain's CDR3 is CASSDLQGAVETQYF. Written as DNA, the CDR3 is TGTGCCAGCAGTGATCTACAGGGGGCGGTTGAGACCCAGTACTTC.

This chain uses TRBV7-2 with TRBJ1-1, with TRBD1 matching over 8 bases. With V trimmed by 7 bases and J by 5 bases, 12 bases remained unmatched. CDR3 length: 15 amino acids. From germline, CDR1 is SGHTA and CDR2 FQGNSA. The CDR3 loop is CASTLMGQGATEAFF. The CDR3 nucleotides read TGTGCCAGCACCCTTATGGGCCAGGGGGCGACTGAAGCTTTCTTT.

CDR3 nucleotide sequence: TGTGCCAGCAGCCCCCACAATTCGAGGGTAGGAAATGAGCAGTTCTTC. This translates into CASSPHNSRVGNEQFF. The gene calls are TRBV7-9 and TRBJ2-1; perhaps TRBD2 as D (5 bases). Trimming left V 5 bases short and J 7 bases short, with 21 bases between. Germline CDR1 and CDR2: SEHNR and FQNEAQ (reference sequence). There are 16 residues in the CDR3.

The rearrangement joins TRBV29-1 to TRBJ2-2; 8 bases fit TRBD2. Germline V gene data show CDR1 as SQVTM and CDR2 as ANQGSEA. The CDR3 extends over 13 amino acids. The CDR3 bases are TGCAGTTTTAGCGGGACGAACACCGGGGAGCTGTTTTTT. It yields the protein CSFSGTNTGELFF.

V and J are TRBV4-3 and TRBJ2-7; 12 bases are shared with TRBD2. The J segment lost 3 bases and the V segment lost 3 bases, leaving 9 bases of the junction unmatched. CDR1 is LGHNA, CDR2 YSLEER, per germline. This CDR3 has 17 amino acids. The CDR3 loop is CASSHDMTSGRVYEQYF. CDR3 in DNA: TGCGCCAGCAGCCATGATATGACTAGCGGGAGAGTCTACGAGCAGTACTTC.

The chain has TRBV7-9 and TRBJ2-3; 10 positions agree with TRBD2. CDR1 SEHNR and CDR2 FQNEAQ come from the germline V gene (reference sequence). This CDR3 has 19 amino acids. J gave up 1 base and V 6 bases, and 16 bases lay outside the gene matches. The CDR3 sequence: CASSFSGLAHERGTDTQYF. The CDR3 DNA reads as TGTGCCAGCAGTTTTTCGGGACTAGCGCACGAAAGGGGCACAGATACGCAGTATTTT.

This chain joins TRBV13 and TRBJ2-1, with 8 bases fitting TRBD2. Unmatched junction bases numbered 7, after V lost 5 bases and J lost 1 base. Germline-derived CDR1 and CDR2 are PRHDT and FYEKMQ (reference sequence). CDR3 size: 16 residues. CDR3 protein: CASSAELAESYNEQFF. The CDR3 nucleotides are TGTGCCAGCAGCGCGGAACTAGCGGAGTCCTACAATGAGCAGTTCTTC.

V and J are TRBV30 and TRBJ2-7; tentatively, D is TRBD2 (6 bases). From germline, CDR1 is GTSNPN and CDR2 SVGIG (reference sequence). The V gene lost 1 base and the J gene lost 4 bases, with 17 bases spanning the gap. There are 15 residues in the CDR3. The CDR3 loop reads CAWSDPGLTLYEQYF. The CDR3 bases are TGTGCCTGGAGTGATCCGGGACTGACCCTTTACGAGCAGTACTTC.

The V gene is TRBV4-2, the J gene TRBJ2-5; a possible D gene is TRBD2 (5 bases). Germline CDR1 reads LGHNA; CDR2 reads YNFKEQ. V shed 0 bases and J shed 3 bases, with 8 bases lying between them. The CDR3 is 14 residues long. The CDR3 DNA reads as TGTGCCAGCAGCCAAGATAACGGGGAAGAGACCCAGTACTTC. It specifies CASSQDNGEETQYF.

V is TRBV4-3 and J is TRBJ2-7; TRBD2 matches 7 bases. The germline CDR1 and CDR2 sequences are LGHNA and YSLEER. The CDR3 length is 18 residues. The V segment lost 0 bases and the J segment 5 bases; nucleotides outside the gene matches: 16. The chain's CDR3 is CASSQEGFWGGVGHEQYF. CDR3 in DNA: TGCGCCAGCAGCCAAGAAGGTTTCTGGGGAGGGGTCGGCCACGAGCAGTACTTC.

The chain joins TRBV4-1 to TRBJ1-4; TRBD1 might be the D (5 bases). Germline values: CDR1 MGHRA, CDR2 YSYEKL. Trimming left V 4 bases short and J 8 bases short, with 17 bases between. The CDR3 loop spans 15 amino acids. The CDR3 spells CASSPYGGEGEKLFF. CDR3 nucleotides: TGCGCCAGCAGCCCGTACGGGGGTGAGGGCGAAAAACTGTTTTTT.

CDR3 residues: CASSQDPQGRSGANVLTF. The CDR3 region has the DNA TGCGCCAGCAGCCAAGATCCCCAGGGCAGATCTGGGGCCAACGTCCTGACTTTC. This chain joins TRBV4-3 and TRBJ2-6; the D gene is possibly TRBD1 (5 bases). Germline CDR1 and CDR2: LGHNA and YSLEER. This CDR3 contains 18 residues. Between the trimmed V and J ends, which lost 0 bases and 1 base, there was a span of 13 bases.

This chain connects TRBV6-1 to TRBJ2-2; 7 nucleotides align to TRBD2. The germline V gene encodes CDR1 MNHNS and CDR2 SASEGT. CDR3 size: 14 residues. Losses at the gene ends were 0 bases for V and 8 bases for J; bases not matched to a gene: 3. In DNA form, the CDR3 reads TGTGCCAGCAGTGAAGCGGGAGGGGCAGGGGAGCTGTTTTTT. Translating it yields CASSEAGGAGELFF.

The chain has TRBV4-1 and TRBJ2-6; 7 nucleotides match TRBD2. CDR1 and CDR2 from the germline V gene are MGHRA and YSYEKL. This CDR3 is built from 17 residues. V gave up 4 bases and J gave up 0 bases; unmatched junction bases: 6. The CDR3 loop reads CASSPTPGGSGANVLTF. CDR3 bases: TGCGCCAGCAGCCCCACCCCGGGGGGCTCTGGGGCCAACGTCCTGACTTTC.